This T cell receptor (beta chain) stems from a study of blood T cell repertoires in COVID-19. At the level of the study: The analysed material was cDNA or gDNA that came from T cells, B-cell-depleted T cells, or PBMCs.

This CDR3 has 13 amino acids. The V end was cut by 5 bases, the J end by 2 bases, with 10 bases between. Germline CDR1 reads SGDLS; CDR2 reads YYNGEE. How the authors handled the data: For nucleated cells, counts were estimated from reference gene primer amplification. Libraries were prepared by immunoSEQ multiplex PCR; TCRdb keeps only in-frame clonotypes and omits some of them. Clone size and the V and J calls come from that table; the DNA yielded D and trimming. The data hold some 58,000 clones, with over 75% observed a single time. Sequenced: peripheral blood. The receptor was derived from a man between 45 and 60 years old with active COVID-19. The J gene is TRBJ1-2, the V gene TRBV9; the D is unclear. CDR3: CASSAGFNYGYTF. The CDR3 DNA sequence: TGTGCCAGCAGTGCGGGTTTCAACTATGGCTACACCTTC.